The 22 T cell receptor beta chains given below trace back to one sample, sequenced in a study of cytomegalovirus exposure and HLA in healthy donors (TCRdb year 2017). The library was produced with the immunoSEQ multiplex PCR assay. TCRdb re-hosts the immuneACCESS table, in-frame sequences only. Its copies lack some clones; in the studies checked, an unresolved V gene accounts for under half of them, and the cause for the rest is not known. This sample lists over 200,000 clones; roughly 88% were detected once. The ten most abundant clones make up 3% to 3.5% of the sample. Sequencing input: PBMCs. These TCRs come from a woman in her 30s in good health and CMV-seronegative.

A few counts support this clone. The chain links TRBV2 to TRBJ2-7, with D possibly TRBD2 on 6 matching bases. V was trimmed by 6 bases and J by 3 bases, leaving 12 bases between them. Germline V gene sequence: CDR1 SNHLY, CDR2 FYNNEI. There are 13 residues in the CDR3. The chain's CDR3 is CASRGDSGYEQYF. The CDR3 bases are TGTGCCAGCAGGGGGGACTCGGGCTACGAGCAGTACTTC.

The CDR3 sequence is CASSLFERNNEQFF. Written as DNA, the CDR3 is TGTGCCAGCAGTTTGTTTGAGCGGAACAATGAGCAGTTCTTC. The chain is built from TRBV28 and TRBJ2-1, with a tentative D call TRBD2 (5 bases). Trimming left V 3 bases short and J 5 bases short, with 11 bases between. CDR1 and CDR2 (germline): MDHEN, SYDVKM. The CDR3 spans 14 residues.

On this clone itself: Other DNA variants within this sample encode the same CDR3. The chain has TRBV27 and TRBJ2-5; no clear D gene. Germline V gene lookup returns CDR1 MNHEY and CDR2 SMNVEV (reference sequence). The CDR3 is 15 amino acids. V lost 0 bases and J 0 bases, leaving 8 bases between the germline ends. This CDR3 is CASSLSPGNQETQYF. Written as DNA, the CDR3 is TGTGCCAGCAGTTTATCGCCGGGTAACCAAGAGACCCAGTACTTC.

The chain recombines TRBV25-1 with TRBJ2-2, with 7 bases that match TRBD2. The V and J ends lost 2 bases and 6 bases, in that order; junction bases with no gene match: 12. The CDR3 contains 17 residues. Germline V gives CDR1 MGHDK, CDR2 SYGVNS. CDR3 amino acids: CASSEGAASGFPGELFF. In nucleotides, the CDR3 is TGTGCCAGCAGTGAAGGAGCGGCTAGCGGTTTTCCCGGGGAGCTGTTTTTT. Full variable domain (rest looked up from reference TRBV25-1 and TRBJ2-2): EADIYQTPRYLVIGTGKKITLECSQTMGHDKMYWYQQDPGMELHLIHYSYGVNSTEKGDLSSESTVSRIRTEHFPLTLESARPSHTSQYLCASSEGAASGFPGELFFGEGSRLTVL.

The chain recombines TRBV5-1 with TRBJ1-1; no clear D. CDR3 length equals 15 residues. Trimming cost V 5 bases and J 0 bases, with 14 bases left between them. Looked up from germline, CDR1 is SGHRS and CDR2 is YFSETQ. DNA of the CDR3: TGCGCCAGCAGATTCCAGTCAAGCCTGAACACTGAAGCTTTCTTT. Translated: CASRFQSSLNTEAFF.

The V and J genes are TRBV28 and TRBJ1-2, with D maybe TRBD1 (6 bases). The CDR3 runs 13 residues. Germline CDR1 MDHEN, CDR2 SYDVKM. The V and J ends lost 6 bases and 4 bases respectively, with 12 bases between them. The CDR3 coding sequence is TGTGCCAGCAGCCACCAGGGGACCTATGGCTACACCTTC. It is translated as CASSHQGTYGYTF.

The chain combines TRBV5-1 with TRBJ2-1; 11 nucleotides agree with TRBD2. J was trimmed by 7 bases and V by 4 bases; bases with no gene match: 10. The length of the CDR3 is 16 residues. The germline CDR1 and CDR2 sequences are SGHRS and YFSETQ. The CDR3 protein is CASSLPLAGGKNEQFF. DNA for the CDR3: TGCGCCAGCAGCCTACCGCTAGCGGGAGGAAAGAATGAGCAGTTCTTC. The whole variable domain, remainder taken from reference TRBV5-1 and TRBJ2-1, is KAGVTQTPRYLIKTRGQQVTLSCSPISGHRSVSWYQQTPGQGLQFLFEYFSETQRNKGNFPGRFSGRQFSNSRSEMNVSTLELGDSALYLCASSLPLAGGKNEQFFGPGTRLTVL.

CDR3: CASRPDLAGNTEAFF. In DNA, the CDR3 is TGTGCCAGCCGACCTGATTTGGCGGGGAACACTGAAGCTTTCTTT. The rearrangement links TRBV6-5 to TRBJ1-1; no firm D call. CDR3 size: 15 residues. Germline V lookup: CDR1 MNHEY, CDR2 SVGAGI. Deletions cut 8 bases from V and 1 base from J, with 17 bases between.

The chain combines TRBV27 with TRBJ1-5; no clear D. The CDR3 has 13 residues. V gave up 10 bases and J gave up 0 bases, with 10 bases separating them. Germline assignment: CDR1 MNHEY and CDR2 SMNVEV (reference sequence). This CDR3 reads CATHRDSNQPQHF. The CDR3 bases are TGTGCCACACACAGAGATAGCAATCAGCCCCAGCATTTT.

The gene calls are TRBV6-1 and TRBJ2-5; no clear D gene. The J call may be mistaken, given a closer DNA end match to TRBJ2-7. Per germline, CDR1 MNHNS and CDR2 SASEGT. The CDR3 contains 12 residues. CDR3 in DNA: TGTGCCAGCAGTGACAGAACCTACGAGCAGTACTTC. This gives the protein CASSDRTYEQYF.

This clone was observed a few times. The chain recombines TRBV5-4 with TRBJ1-1; D may be TRBD1 (6 bases). The germline V gene has CDR1 SGHNT and CDR2 YYREEE (reference sequence). Deletions cut 4 bases from V and 1 base from J, with 11 bases between. The CDR3 consists of 14 residues. The CDR3 reads CASSQRGPNTEAFF. In nucleotides, the CDR3 is TGTGCCAGCAGCCAGCGGGGGCCGAACACTGAAGCTTTCTTT.

The chain carries TRBV4-1 and TRBJ1-1; D unclear. V dropped 4 bases and J dropped 1 base, with 22 bases sitting between them. The length of the CDR3 is 18 residues. The germline gives CDR1 MGHRA, CDR2 YSYEKL. The CDR3 spells CASSRLASPIPGNTEAFF. CDR3 DNA sequence: TGCGCCAGCAGCCGTCTCGCCAGCCCCATCCCCGGGAACACTGAAGCTTTCTTT.

Note on this clone: This sample also contains other DNA sequences that code for the same CDR3. The chain employs TRBV6-5 and TRBJ2-1; a possible D gene is TRBD2 (5 bases). The germline V gene encodes CDR1 MNHEY and CDR2 SVGAGI. V was shortened by 0 bases and J by 4 bases, with 7 bases between the two germline ends. The CDR3 loop spans 14 amino acids. CDR3 in DNA: TGTGCCAGCAGTTACTCTCGAGGGTACAATGAGCAGTTCTTC. Translated: CASSYSRGYNEQFF.

The chain is built from TRBV30 and TRBJ2-5; no clear D. CDR3 length: 12 amino acids. Trimming removed 5 bases at V and 3 bases at J, with 10 bases between. Germline CDR1 GTSNPN, CDR2 SVGIG (reference sequence). This CDR3 reads CAWAGSEETQYF. The CDR3 DNA sequence: TGTGCCTGGGCCGGCAGTGAAGAGACCCAGTACTTC.

Note on this clone: Other DNA sequences in this sample translate to the same CDR3. The J gene is TRBJ2-1, the V gene TRBV7-3; D possibly corresponds to TRBD1 (5 bases). Germline CDR1 is SGHTA and CDR2 is FQGTGA. The CDR3 is 13 amino acids. V was cut by 1 base and J by 5 bases, with 6 bases left in between. The CDR3 bases are TGTGCCAGCAGCTTAAGACAGAACAATGAGCAGTTCTTC. As protein: CASSLRQNNEQFF.

This chain links TRBV4-2 with TRBJ2-7, with D maybe TRBD1 (6 bases). There are 16 residues in the CDR3. Trimming removed 0 bases from V and 7 bases from J, with 19 bases in between. CDR1 and CDR2 (germline): LGHNA, YNFKEQ. CDR3 DNA sequence: TGTGCCAGCAGCCAAGAGGCCTATTACGACAGGAGGGAGCAGTACTTC. Protein: CASSQEAYYDRREQYF.

The V call is TRBV2, the J call TRBJ2-2; TRBD1 aligns across 8 bases. Germline V gives CDR1 SNHLY, CDR2 FYNNEI. The V gene end was trimmed by 4 bases and the J gene end by 0 bases; junction bases not matched to a gene: 13. The CDR3 is 19 residues long. The CDR3 DNA reads as TGTGCCAGCAGTGGATGGGACAGGCAGAAAAGTTCGAACACCGGGGAGCTGTTTTTT. Protein: CASSGWDRQKSSNTGELFF.

V gene TRBV19 combines with J gene TRBJ2-1; unclear D gene. The CDR3 loop spans 16 amino acids. The germline V and J ends were trimmed by 4 bases and 0 bases, with 13 bases remaining between them. Per the germline V gene, CDR1 is LNHDA and CDR2 is SQIVND (reference sequence). The CDR3, as DNA: TGTGCCAGTAGTAAACGGGCCACAGTCTCCTACAATGAGCAGTTCTTC. Translated, it gives CASSKRATVSYNEQFF.

CDR3 protein: CATRPGLASDTQYF. CDR3 sequence (DNA): TGTGCCACCAGACCGGGACTAGCTTCCGATACGCAGTATTTT. The gene calls are TRBV27 and TRBJ2-3; 9 nucleotides align to TRBD2. There are 14 residues in the CDR3. J was trimmed by 6 bases and V by 10 bases; bases with no gene match: 11. Germline CDR1 and CDR2: MNHEY and SMNVEV (reference sequence).

The genes are TRBV4-1 and TRBJ1-2; D not certain. Germline V lookup: CDR1 MGHRA, CDR2 YSYEKL. This CDR3 is built from 16 residues. Trimming removed 4 bases from V and 0 bases from J, with 15 bases in between. The CDR3 coding sequence is TGCGCCAGCAGCCGTCATCCGGACCGAGCTAACTATGGCTACACCTTC. It is translated as CASSRHPDRANYGYTF.

The chain couples TRBV30 to TRBJ2-5; 7 nucleotides match TRBD2. V lost 6 bases, J lost 4 bases, and 5 bases stayed unmatched. CDR3 length equals 12 residues. The germline gives CDR1 GTSNPN, CDR2 SVGIG (reference sequence). The CDR3: CACSSGGETQYF. Here the CDR3 DNA reads TGTGCCTGTTCATCGGGAGGAGAGACCCAGTACTTC.

The rearrangement joins TRBV7-2 to TRBJ1-2, with 8 positions matching TRBD1. Germline trimming cut 1 base from V and 13 bases from J; bases unmatched to any gene: 14. The CDR3 runs 15 residues. Germline V gene data show CDR1 as SGHTA and CDR2 as FQGNSA. CDR3 bases: TGTGCCAGCAGCTTAGAGGGGGTGTGGACAGGGCGTCGCACCTTC. It specifies CASSLEGVWTGRRTF.